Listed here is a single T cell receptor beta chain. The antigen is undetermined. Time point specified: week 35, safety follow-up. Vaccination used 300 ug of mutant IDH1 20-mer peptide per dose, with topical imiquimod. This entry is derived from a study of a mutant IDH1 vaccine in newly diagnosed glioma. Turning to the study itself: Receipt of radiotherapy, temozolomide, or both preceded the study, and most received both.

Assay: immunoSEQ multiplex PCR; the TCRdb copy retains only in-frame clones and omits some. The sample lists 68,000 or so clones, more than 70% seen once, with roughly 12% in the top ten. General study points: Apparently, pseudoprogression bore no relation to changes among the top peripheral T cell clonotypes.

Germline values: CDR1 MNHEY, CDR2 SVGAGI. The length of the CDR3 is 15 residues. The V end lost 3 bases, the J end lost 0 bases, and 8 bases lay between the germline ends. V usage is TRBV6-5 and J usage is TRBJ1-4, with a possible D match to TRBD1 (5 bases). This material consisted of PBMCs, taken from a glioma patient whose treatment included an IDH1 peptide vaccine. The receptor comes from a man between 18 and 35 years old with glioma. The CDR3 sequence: CASSYGGATNEKLFF. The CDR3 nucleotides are TGTGCCAGCAGTTATGGGGGGGCAACTAATGAAAAACTGTTTTTT.